This T cell receptor beta chain was observed in a study of blood T cells in healthy people across ages. There are 16 residues in the CDR3. V was trimmed by 1 base and J by 2 bases, leaving 12 bases between them. CDR1 and CDR2 from the germline V gene are LGHDT and YNNKEL (reference sequence). There are a few counts of this clonotype. The use of a sample-barcoded 5' primer and a J-beta primer mix characterized a second PCR of about 7 to 12 cycles. TCRdb redid the calling of the 5' RACE reads with MiXCR, one entry per CDR3 protein. The table has 550,000 to 650,000 distinct CDR3 sequences, under 30% seen once; the top ten hold approximately 14%.

This chain joins TRBV3-1 and TRBJ1-3; no firm D call. The sequenced sample was blood. The TCR originated in an elderly woman in good health. CDR3 DNA sequence: TGTGCCAGCAGCCAAGTTAGGTGGGCGCCTGGAAACACCATATATTTT. Protein sequence: CASSQVRWAPGNTIYF. Supplemented by reference TRBV3-1 and TRBJ1-3, the full variable domain reads DTAVSQTPKYLVTQMGNDKSIKCEQNLGHDTMYWYKQDSKKFLKIMFSYNNKELIINETVPNRFSPKSPDKAHLNLHINSLELGDSAVYFCASSQVRWAPGNTIYFGEGSWLTVV.